The 12 T cell receptor beta chains presented below share a single source sample, sequenced in a study of radiation and T cells in renal cell carcinoma. As to time point: baseline pretreatment blood. Treatment in this sample: 15 Gy SBRT to primary tumor, nephrectomy 4 weeks later. Assay: immunoSEQ multiplex PCR; the TCRdb copy retains only in-frame clones and omits some. The profile covers 150,000 or so clones, with 88% appearing a single time and around 4% taken by the ten largest. Sequenced here: blood, sampled from a patient whose treatment included radiotherapy and nephrectomy. These receptors all come from a woman in her 70s with renal cell carcinoma.

The gene calls are TRBV6-1 and TRBJ2-5; D uncertain. This CDR3 comprises 10 residues. V lost 8 bases and J 2 bases, leaving 3 bases between the germline ends. Germline CDR1 and CDR2: MNHNS and SASEGT. In DNA form, the CDR3 reads TGTGCCAGCGGTCAAGAGACCCAGTACTTC. Translation gives CASGQETQYF.

V is TRBV6-6 and J is TRBJ2-1, with D possibly matching TRBD2 (6 bases). With 5 bases removed from V and 4 bases from J, the gap between germline ends came to 15 bases. Germline V CDR1 and CDR2: MNHNY, SVGAGI (reference sequence). The CDR3 covers 15 residues. CDR3 loop: CASSPRLGRYNEQFF. DNA for the CDR3: TGTGCCAGCAGTCCCCGACTAGGTCGGTACAATGAGCAGTTCTTC.

The chain is built from TRBV5-4 and TRBJ2-1; D may correspond to TRBD1 or TRBD2 (5 bases each). The germline CDR1 and CDR2 sequences are SGHNT and YYREEE (reference sequence). Trimming removed 4 bases from V and 3 bases from J, with 20 bases in between. CDR3 length equals 17 residues. The CDR3 here is CASSTGGWDAGYNEQFF. CDR3 coding DNA: TGTGCCAGCAGCACGGGTGGTTGGGACGCAGGCTACAATGAGCAGTTCTTC.

The rearrangement joins TRBV28 to TRBJ1-4; tentatively, D is TRBD1 (5 bases). The CDR3 loop spans 15 amino acids. Germline V gives CDR1 MDHEN, CDR2 SYDVKM. V was trimmed by 5 bases and J by 6 bases, leaving 16 bases between them. The CDR3 DNA reads as TGTGCCAGCAGTAGAGGAAGGGGAACGTATGAAAAACTGTTTTTT. Translation: CASSRGRGTYEKLFF. The full variable domain, with the rest looked up from reference TRBV28 and TRBJ1-4, is DVKVTQSSRYLVKRTGEKVFLECVQDMDHENMFWYRQDPGLGLRLIYFSYDVKMKEKGDIPEGYSVSREKKERFSLILESASTNQTSMYLCASSRGRGTYEKLFFGSGTQLSVL.

This chain joins TRBV7-2 and TRBJ2-5, with 14 bases matching TRBD2. Germline CDR1 is SGHTA and CDR2 is FQGNSA. The CDR3 has 15 residues. V lost 6 bases to trimming and J lost 7 bases; unmatched junction nucleotides: 7. The CDR3 here is CASRPGLAGASTQYF. CDR3 DNA: TGTGCCAGCAGACCGGGACTAGCGGGGGCGTCGACCCAGTACTTC.

The chain combines TRBV30 with TRBJ1-1; TRBD1 is a possible D gene (5 bases). V shed 3 bases and J shed 5 bases, with 13 bases lying between them. The CDR3 has 13 residues. Per germline, CDR1 GTSNPN and CDR2 SVGIG (reference sequence). As DNA, the CDR3 is TGTGCCTGGAGAACTGGGGCTCGGACTGAAGCTTTCTTT. It specifies CAWRTGARTEAFF.

The chain couples TRBV7-2 to TRBJ2-1; 10 positions agree with TRBD2. The germline V gene has CDR1 SGHTA and CDR2 FQGNSA. The CDR3 loop spans 16 amino acids. Trimming removed 4 bases from V and 5 bases from J; junction bases left unmatched: 8. The CDR3 DNA is TGTGCCAGCAGCTCCAGCACTAGCGGGGCCGACAATGAGCAGTTCTTC. Its protein product is CASSSSTSGADNEQFF.

The chain uses TRBV28 and TRBJ1-1; D possibly corresponds to TRBD1 (5 bases). The V gene lost 5 bases and the J gene lost 4 bases, with 14 bases spanning the gap. The CDR3 sequence is 14 residues long. Germline values: CDR1 MDHEN, CDR2 SYDVKM. The CDR3 protein is CASSPRRVITEAFF. The CDR3 region has the DNA TGTGCCAGCAGTCCCCGCAGGGTCATCACTGAAGCTTTCTTT.

This clone was detected only once. The chain recombines TRBV6-6 with TRBJ1-1; D call uncertain. The germline V gene encodes CDR1 MNHNY and CDR2 SVGAGI (reference sequence). V dropped 4 bases and J dropped 3 bases, with 3 bases sitting between them. CDR3 length: 11 residues. CDR3 in DNA: TGTGCCAGCAGTTTCGACACTGAAGCTTTCTTT. The encoded protein is CASSFDTEAFF.

This chain joins TRBV28 and TRBJ2-5, with no clear D. The germline CDR1 and CDR2 sequences are MDHEN and SYDVKM. V lost 4 bases to trimming and J lost 5 bases, with 14 bases between them. The length of the CDR3 is 14 residues. The CDR3 loop reads CASSSSSYGETQYF. CDR3 bases: TGTGCCAGCAGTTCGTCGAGTTACGGGGAGACCCAGTACTTC.

The chain uses TRBV15 and TRBJ2-1; the match to TRBD2 covers 10 bases. The CDR3 has 14 amino acids. With V trimmed by 0 bases and J by 10 bases, 3 bases remained unmatched. Germline V CDR1 and CDR2: LNHNV, YYDKDF (reference sequence). The CDR3 sequence: CATSRELAGVEQFF. DNA for the CDR3: TGTGCCACCAGCAGAGAGCTAGCGGGGGTGGAGCAGTTCTTC.

V and J are TRBV25-1 and TRBJ2-6; the D is unclear. The CDR3 runs to 16 residues. Germline-derived CDR1 and CDR2 are MGHDK and SYGVNS. Trimming pared 7 bases from V and 1 base from J, leaving 14 bases between. The CDR3 loop reads CASISPSGSGANVLTF. The CDR3 coding sequence is TGTGCCAGCATAAGTCCGTCGGGTTCTGGGGCCAACGTCCTGACTTTC.